The 21 T cell receptor beta chains in this list originate from one sample, sequenced in a study of beta chain features in type 1 diabetes. TCRB transcripts that were expressed got sequenced, as all of the isolated RNA had been reverse transcribed. Assay used: immunoSEQ multiplex PCR; TCRdb lists only in-frame clones, some missing. The table includes fewer than 650,000 clones, roughly 15% detected once. The sample was naive CD4+ T cells from blood. Receptors originate from a man between 18 and 35 years old in good health.

V gene TRBV19 combines with J gene TRBJ1-5; TRBD1 might be the D (6 bases). Germline lookup yields CDR1 LNHDA and CDR2 SQIVND (reference sequence). This CDR3 region has 13 residues. Trimming took off 5 bases at V and 2 bases at J, with 7 bases between the two ends. CDR3 nucleotide sequence: TGTGCCAGTAGTGACAGGCGCAATCAGCCCCAGCATTTT. Protein: CASSDRRNQPQHF.

This clone was picked up a small number of times. This sequence joins TRBV5-6 and TRBJ1-2, with a tentative D call TRBD1 (5 bases). Germline V lookup: CDR1 SGHDT, CDR2 YYEEEE. V gave up 3 bases and J gave up 1 base, with 13 bases separating them. This CDR3 region has 15 residues. The CDR3 coding sequence is TGTGCCAGCAGCTCCCGGCTAGGGGTTAACTATGGCTACACCTTC. Translation gives CASSSRLGVNYGYTF.

A few counts support this clone. The chain combines TRBV6-5 with TRBJ2-7; TRBD1 matches at 8 bases. CDR1 is MNHEY and CDR2 is SVGAGI in the germline V gene. V was pared by 6 bases and J by 2 bases, with 6 bases of the junction left unmatched. The CDR3 loop spans 14 amino acids. The CDR3 DNA reads as TGTGCCAGCAGGGACCAGGGGGCAACCTACGAGCAGTACTTC. Its translation is CASRDQGATYEQYF.

The V call is TRBV11-2, the J call TRBJ2-7, with 7 bases fitting TRBD2. The CDR3 is 12 residues long. Germline values: CDR1 SGHAT, CDR2 FQNNGV. J was trimmed by 6 bases and V by 8 bases; bases with no gene match: 7. CDR3 DNA sequence: TGTGCCAGCCGCTGGGAGGGTGGCGAGCAGTACTTC. Translated, it gives CASRWEGGEQYF. Full variable domain (outside the CDR3, taken from reference TRBV11-2 and TRBJ2-7): EAGVAQSPRYKIIEKRQSVAFWCNPISGHATLYWYQQILGQGPKLLIQFQNNGVVDDSQLPKDRFSAERLKGVDSTLKIQPAKLEDSAVYLCASRWEGGEQYFGPGTRLTVT.

In DNA, the CDR3 is TGCGCCAGCAGCCAATCTTGGACACAGGGGCCTGAAGCTTTCTTT. This codes for CASSQSWTQGPEAFF. The chain has TRBV4-3 and TRBJ1-1, with 7 bases aligning to TRBD1. J was trimmed by 6 bases and V by 2 bases; bases with no gene match: 9. The CDR3 sequence is 15 residues long. Germline V gives CDR1 LGHNA, CDR2 YSLEER.

The chain couples TRBV18 to TRBJ2-7; 8 bases are a match to TRBD1. The V gene's germline CDR1 is KGHSH and CDR2 LQKENI. J lost 2 bases, V lost 3 bases, and 6 bases had no gene match. The length of the CDR3 is 15 residues. CDR3 loop: CASSPPDREAYEQYF. CDR3 nucleotides: TGTGCCAGCTCACCCCCGGACAGGGAGGCCTACGAGCAGTACTTC.

The rearrangement uses TRBV14 and TRBJ1-5; D is perhaps TRBD1 (6 bases). Trimming took off 1 base at V and 9 bases at J, with 19 bases between the two ends. Germline values: CDR1 SGHDN, CDR2 FVKESK. CDR3 size: 16 residues. The CDR3 sequence is CASSQVLRAAGAPQHF. In DNA form, the CDR3 reads TGTGCCAGCAGCCAAGTCCTCCGGGCTGCGGGGGCGCCCCAGCATTTT.

This clone occurred a few times. The chain is built from TRBV2 and TRBJ1-3; possible D gene TRBD1, 6 bases. Trimming pared 6 bases from V and 8 bases from J, leaving 17 bases between. CDR3 length: 14 amino acids. Germline V gene sequence: CDR1 SNHLY, CDR2 FYNNEI. CDR3 loop: CASRAQGKGDTIYF. CDR3 bases: TGTGCCAGCAGGGCACAGGGAAAAGGTGACACCATATATTTT. The entire variable domain, with the rest obtained from reference TRBV2 and TRBJ1-3, is as follows: EPEVTQTPSHQVTQMGQEVILRCVPISNHLYFYWYRQILGQKVEFLVSFYNNEISEKSEIFDDQFSVERPDGSNFTLKIRSTKLEDSAMYFCASRAQGKGDTIYFGEGSWLTVV.

This clone was seen a few times. CDR3 sequence (DNA): TGTGCCAGCACCCGACTAGCGGGGGCGGTAGATACGCAGTATTTT. Its translation: CASTRLAGAVDTQYF. This rearrangement joins TRBV4-2 to TRBJ2-3; TRBD2 agrees at 12 bases. CDR3 size: 15 residues. J was trimmed by 5 bases and V by 7 bases; bases with no gene match: 7. CDR1 and CDR2 from the germline V gene are LGHNA and YNFKEQ.

The CDR3 DNA reads as TGTGCCAGCAGCTTAGGACCGTACGGTGAAGCTTTCTTT. Its protein is CASSLGPYGEAFF. The rearrangement uses TRBV11-2 and TRBJ1-1; no firm D call. Trimming stripped 1 base from V and 7 bases from J, with 10 bases between. CDR1 and CDR2 from the germline V gene are SGHAT and FQNNGV. CDR3 length equals 13 residues. Using reference TRBV11-2 and TRBJ1-1 for the parts outside the CDR3, the full variable domain is EAGVAQSPRYKIIEKRQSVAFWCNPISGHATLYWYQQILGQGPKLLIQFQNNGVVDDSQLPKDRFSAERLKGVDSTLKIQPAKLEDSAVYLCASSLGPYGEAFFGQGTRLTVV.

The chain carries TRBV25-1 and TRBJ2-2, with D unresolved. This CDR3 is built from 12 residues. V lost 6 bases and J lost 3, with 5 bases in between. The germline CDR1 and CDR2 sequences are MGHDK and SYGVNS. The CDR3 bases are TGTGCCAGCAGAAGTTACACCGGGGAGCTGTTTTTT. As protein: CASRSYTGELFF.

The genes are TRBV7-2 and TRBJ2-6; D gene uncertain. CDR1 and CDR2 from the germline V gene are SGHTA and FQGNSA. CDR3 length equals 15 residues. Between the trimmed V and J ends, which lost 0 bases and 2 bases, there was a span of 5 bases. CDR3 residues: CASSLALTGANVLTF. The CDR3 coding sequence is TGTGCCAGCAGCTTAGCATTGACTGGGGCCAACGTCCTGACTTTC.

This clone has a handful of counts. V and J are TRBV21-1 and TRBJ1-1. TRBV21-1 counts as a pseudogene. This CDR3 spans 13 amino acids. The CDR3 sequence: CASSKKDRSRAFF. CDR3 nucleotides: TGTGCCAGCAGCAAAAAGGATCGCTCAAGAGCTTTCTTT.

V usage is TRBV20-1 and J usage is TRBJ1-1, with unresolved D. The CDR3 sequence is 11 residues long. Per the germline V gene, CDR1 is DFQATT and CDR2 is SNEGSKA (reference sequence). The V and J ends lost 8 bases and 1 base respectively, with 8 bases between them. CDR3 bases: TGCAGTTCCACAAAGAACACTGAAGCTTTCTTT. This sequence encodes CSSTKNTEAFF.

The chain employs TRBV6-5 and TRBJ2-2, with TRBD1 identical over 11 bases. CDR3 length: 15 amino acids. Germline assignment: CDR1 MNHEY and CDR2 SVGAGI. V gave up 6 bases and J gave up 4 bases; unmatched junction bases: 4. The CDR3 DNA sequence: TGTGCCAGCAGCCGGGACAGGGGGTTCACCGGGGAGCTGTTTTTT. Its translation is CASSRDRGFTGELFF.

The chain joins TRBV4-3 to TRBJ2-7; 10 positions agree with TRBD1. The CDR3 runs 15 residues. The trim removed 1 base at V and 3 bases at J, leaving 3 bases unmatched. Germline V gives CDR1 LGHNA, CDR2 YSLEER. The CDR3 loop is CASSQVGTGVYEQYF. The DNA of the CDR3 is TGCGCCAGCAGCCAAGTAGGGACAGGGGTCTACGAGCAGTACTTC.

V is TRBV29-1 and J is TRBJ1-1, with D unresolved. CDR1 and CDR2 (germline): SQVTM, ANQGSEA. The CDR3 totals 14 residues. Trimming stripped 5 bases from V and 2 bases from J, with 15 bases between. CDR3 nucleotides: TGCAGCGTTTCTATGAGATTGGTAAACACTGAAGCTTTCTTT. It specifies CSVSMRLVNTEAFF.

This chain connects TRBV29-1 to TRBJ2-5; 14 bases align to TRBD2. The V segment lost 7 bases and the J segment 5 bases; nucleotides outside the gene matches: 3. The V gene's germline CDR1 is SQVTM and CDR2 ANQGSEA. The CDR3 totals 13 residues. This chain's CDR3 is CSARTSGRETQYF. CDR3 DNA sequence: TGCAGCGCCAGGACTAGCGGGAGGGAGACCCAGTACTTC.

The rearrangement uses TRBV6-5 and TRBJ2-5, with D possibly matching TRBD1 (6 bases). The J call may be in error: the DNA end matches TRBJ2-7 better. Germline values: CDR1 MNHEY, CDR2 SVGAGI. This CDR3 has 14 amino acids. The CDR3 here is CASSRTATSYEQYF. The CDR3 nucleotides read TGTGCCAGCAGTCGGACAGCTACCTCCTACGAGCAGTACTTC.

The chain combines TRBV28 with TRBJ1-2; TRBD1 is a possible D gene (6 bases). CDR1 is MDHEN and CDR2 is SYDVKM in the germline V gene. V was shortened by 2 bases and J by 7 bases, with 11 bases between the two germline ends. The CDR3 covers 13 residues. The CDR3 region has the DNA TGTGCCAGCAGTTTAATTGGGGGCGTTGGCTACACCTTC. Protein sequence: CASSLIGGVGYTF.

This clone was seen just once. V and J are TRBV9 and TRBJ2-5, with D possibly being TRBD1 or TRBD2 (6 bases each). The V end lost 2 bases, the J end lost 4 bases, and 18 bases lay between the germline ends. The CDR3 has 16 amino acids. CDR1 is SGDLS, CDR2 YYNGEE, per germline. CDR3 bases: TGTGCCAGCAGCGTTGGAGGGGGTCGGAACGGAGAGACCCAGTACTTC. It encodes CASSVGGGRNGETQYF.